This TCR beta chain came from a study of shared T cell receptors in the human thymus. Produced via immunoSEQ multiplex PCR; TCRdb's table is partial and in-frame only. The data hold more than 550,000 clones, with 70% to 90% observed a single time. CDR1 is LNHNV and CDR2 is YYDKDF in the germline V gene (reference sequence). The CDR3 has 15 residues. Trimming stripped 1 base from V and 2 bases from J, with 12 bases between. This sample was also put to use in a study of human thymus T cells.

The TCR sequence derives from a girl younger than two with a congenital heart defect. The sequenced sample consisted of thymocytes. The chain has TRBV15 and TRBJ2-7, with a tentative D call TRBD1 (5 bases). CDR3 coding DNA: TGTGCCACCAGCAGAGGACAGTTGGTAACCTACGAGCAGTACTTC. This gives the protein CATSRGQLVTYEQYF.